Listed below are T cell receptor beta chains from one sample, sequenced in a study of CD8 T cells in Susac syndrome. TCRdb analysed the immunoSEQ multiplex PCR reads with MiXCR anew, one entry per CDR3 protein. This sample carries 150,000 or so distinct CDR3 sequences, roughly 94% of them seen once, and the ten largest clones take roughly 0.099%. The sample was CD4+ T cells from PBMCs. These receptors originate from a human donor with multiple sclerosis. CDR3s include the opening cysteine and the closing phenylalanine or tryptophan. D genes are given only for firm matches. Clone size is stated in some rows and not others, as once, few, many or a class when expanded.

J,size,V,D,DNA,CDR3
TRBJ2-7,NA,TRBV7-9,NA,TGTGCCAGCGGCGTGTCGGGGGCCTACGAGCAGTACTTC,CASGVSGAYEQYF
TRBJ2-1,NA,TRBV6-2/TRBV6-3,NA,TGTGCCAGCAGTTCCGGGAACACCTACAATGAGCAGTTCTTC,CASSSGNTYNEQFF
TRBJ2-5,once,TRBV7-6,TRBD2,TGTGCCAGCAGCTCTCAGACTAGCCCGTGGCAGACCCAGTACTTC,CASSSQTSPWQTQYF
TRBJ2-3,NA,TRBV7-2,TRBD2,TGTGCCAGCAGCCCCGGGGGACTAGCGGGCCAAGATACGCAGTATTTT,CASSPGGLAGQDTQYF
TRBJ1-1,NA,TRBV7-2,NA,TGTGCCAGCAGCTGGGGGGGGCTGAACACTGAAGCTTTCTTT,CASSWGGLNTEAFF
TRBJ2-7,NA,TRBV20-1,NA,TGCAGTGCTTTCGTCGGGCTCTCCTACGAGCAGTACTTC,CSAFVGLSYEQYF
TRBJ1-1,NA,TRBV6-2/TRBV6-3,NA,TGTGCCAGCAGTTACCAGTCTGTGAACACTGAAGCTTTCTTT,CASSYQSVNTEAFF
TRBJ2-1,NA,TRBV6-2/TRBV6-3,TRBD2,TGTGCCAGCAGTTACGGGACTAGGGGCGGTGAGCAGTTCTTC,CASSYGTRGGEQFF
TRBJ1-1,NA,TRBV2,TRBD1,TGTGCCAGCAGTGAAGCCCGCACAGGGGAGGCAACTGAAGCTTTCTTT,CASSEARTGEATEAFF
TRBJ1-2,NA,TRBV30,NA,TGTGCCTGGAGTGTACTGCCGGTCTGGGGCTACACCTTC,CAWSVLPVWGYTF
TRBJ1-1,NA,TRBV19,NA,TGTGCCAGTAGCATTGGGAGAACTGAAGCTTTCTTT,CASSIGRTEAFF
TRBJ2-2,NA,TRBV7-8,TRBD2,TGTGCCAGCAGCTCGATTCTGGGGGGAGGGTATGGCGGGGAGCTGTTTTTT,CASSSILGGGYGGELFF
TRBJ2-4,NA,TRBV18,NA,TGTGCCAGCTCACCTCCCGGGATTTCAAAAAACATTCAGTACTTC,CASSPPGISKNIQYF
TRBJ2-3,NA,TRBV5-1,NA,TGCGCCAGCAGCTCCAGACTACGTTCCACAGATACGCAGTATTTT,CASSSRLRSTDTQYF